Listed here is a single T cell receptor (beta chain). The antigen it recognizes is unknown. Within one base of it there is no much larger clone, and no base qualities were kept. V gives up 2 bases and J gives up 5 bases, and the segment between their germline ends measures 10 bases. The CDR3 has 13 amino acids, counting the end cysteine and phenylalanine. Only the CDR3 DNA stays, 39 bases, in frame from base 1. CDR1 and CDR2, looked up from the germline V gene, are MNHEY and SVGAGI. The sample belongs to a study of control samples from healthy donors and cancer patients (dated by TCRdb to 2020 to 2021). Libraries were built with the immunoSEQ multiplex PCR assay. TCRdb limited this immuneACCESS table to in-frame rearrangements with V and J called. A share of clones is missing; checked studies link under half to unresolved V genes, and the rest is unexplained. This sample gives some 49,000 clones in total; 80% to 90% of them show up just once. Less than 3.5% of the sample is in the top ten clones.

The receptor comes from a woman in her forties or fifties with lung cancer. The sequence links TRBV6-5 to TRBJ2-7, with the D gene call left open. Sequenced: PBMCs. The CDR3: CASSYSSLDEQYF. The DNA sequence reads TGTGCCAGCAGTTACAGCTCTCTGGACGAGCAGTACTTC.